This T cell receptor beta chain was found in a study of shared T cell receptors in the human thymus. Trimming cost V 3 bases and J 1 base; bases outside gene matches: 5. Germline lookup yields CDR1 GTSNPN and CDR2 SVGIG (reference sequence). This CDR3 region has 16 residues. The repertoire was sequenced with immunoSEQ multiplex PCR; TCRdb's copy has only in-frame clones and lacks some. Of hundreds of thousands of clones in the sample, approximately 87% are singletons; the top ten hold over 0.008%. A further study also used this sample, focusing on human thymus T cells. That source reports: Healthy Finnish infants undergoing corrective surgery for congenital heart defects were the donors. It was from resections taken during corrective heart surgery that the thymus tissue came. V and J gene usage appeared biased in thymic and blood repertoires. Related research reported highly overlapping thymic repertoires among unrelated individuals.

Sequencing was done on a sample of thymocytes. The sequence was obtained from a boy younger than two with a congenital heart defect. V is TRBV30 and J is TRBJ2-2; 10 bases align to TRBD2. CDR3 residues: CAWSRGLAENTGELFF. For the CDR3, the DNA is TGTGCCTGGAGCCGAGGACTAGCGGAGAACACCGGGGAGCTGTTTTTT.